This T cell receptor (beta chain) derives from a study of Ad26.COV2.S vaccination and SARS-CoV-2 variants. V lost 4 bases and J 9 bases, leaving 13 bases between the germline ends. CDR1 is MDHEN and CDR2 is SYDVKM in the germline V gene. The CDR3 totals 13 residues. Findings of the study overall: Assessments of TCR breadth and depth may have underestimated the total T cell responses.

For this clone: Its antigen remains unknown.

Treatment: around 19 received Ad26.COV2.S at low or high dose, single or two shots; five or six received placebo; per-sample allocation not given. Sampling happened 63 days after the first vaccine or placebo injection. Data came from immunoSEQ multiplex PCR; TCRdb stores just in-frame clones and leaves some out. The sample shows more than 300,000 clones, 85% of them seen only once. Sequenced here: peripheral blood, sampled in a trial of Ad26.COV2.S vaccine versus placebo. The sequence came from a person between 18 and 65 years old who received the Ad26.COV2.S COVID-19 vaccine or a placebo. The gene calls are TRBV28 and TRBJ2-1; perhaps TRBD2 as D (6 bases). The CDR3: CASSSHGGGEQFF. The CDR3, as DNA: TGTGCCAGCAGTTCTCATGGGGGAGGTGAGCAGTTCTTC.